Sequencing of this T cell receptor beta chain was carried out in a study of T cell responses to AZD1222 COVID-19 vaccine. Only in-frame clones appear in the TCRdb table, and some are missing; sequencing was by immunoSEQ multiplex PCR. Of fewer than 120,000 clones listed, approximately 94% are singletons. The CDR3 covers 15 residues. Germline V CDR1 and CDR2: MNHNY, SVGAGI (reference sequence). V trimming: 5 bases; J trimming: 1 base; junction bases outside the gene matches: 6. Of note for this clone: Its antigen is unidentified.

Study findings and constraints: Donors were chiefly white British, with a greater number of females, and clonal diversity was perhaps underestimated. Only a handful of AZD1222 recipients, several in all, had baseline seropositivity.

The V and J genes are TRBV6-6 and TRBJ1-1; 8 bases fit TRBD1. The specimen comprised peripheral blood, sampled 28 days after the second AZD1222 dose. The source of this sequence is an adult who received the AZD1222 COVID-19 vaccine. CDR3 nucleotide sequence: TGTGCCAGCAGTGGACAGGGTCCGGGGAACACTGAAGCTTTCTTT. Residues: CASSGQGPGNTEAFF.